The 25 T cell receptor beta chains below come from one sample, sequenced in a study of resident and recirculating memory T cells in vitiligo (dated by TCRdb to about 2018). The library was prepared using the immunoSEQ multiplex PCR assay. This is the immuneACCESS table as TCRdb keeps it, with only in-frame sequences that have V and J called. A part of the clones is gone; compared with another copy, unresolved V genes explain less than half, and the rest is unexplained. The sample table shows tens of thousands of clones, and approximately 90% are seen once. About 4.9% of the sample lies in the top ten. Input material: blood. These TCRs come from a male donor with vitiligo.

The gene calls are TRBV14 and TRBJ2-1; 8 bases align to TRBD1. The CDR3 is 15 residues long. With 5 bases clipped from V and 5 bases from J, the junction kept 8 bases outside the gene matches. Germline CDR1 reads SGHDN; CDR2 reads FVKESK. The CDR3 DNA reads as TGTGCCAGCAGCGCCCGACAGGGGAAGGACAATGAGCAGTTCTTC. Protein: CASSARQGKDNEQFF.

The chain is built from TRBV11-2 and TRBJ2-3; D may be TRBD2 (7 bases). Between the trimmed V and J ends, which lost 1 base and 2 bases, there was a span of 10 bases. Germline CDR1 is SGHAT and CDR2 is FQNNGV. The CDR3 spans 15 residues. The CDR3 nucleotides are TGTGCCAGCAGCTTAGTGGCGGGGGCCACAGATACGCAGTATTTT. Translating gives CASSLVAGATDTQYF.

The rearrangement links TRBV28 to TRBJ1-2; D gene ambiguous. The germline V gene has CDR1 MDHEN and CDR2 SYDVKM. The CDR3 consists of 13 residues. V was pared by 4 bases and J by 4 bases, with 10 bases between. CDR3 amino acids: CASSSTDIYGYTF. The CDR3 DNA sequence: TGTGCCAGCAGTTCTACAGACATCTATGGCTACACCTTC.

This clone was recorded once. The chain uses TRBV27 and TRBJ2-1, with 7 bases matching TRBD2. Germline CDR1 and CDR2: MNHEY and SMNVEV (reference sequence). This CDR3 contains 14 residues. The V and J ends lost 4 bases and 10 bases, in that order; junction bases with no gene match: 10. CDR3 bases: TGTGCCAGCAGTTCTACTAGACTAGCCAGAGAGCAGTTCTTC. It is translated as CASSSTRLAREQFF.

The genes are TRBV6-1 and TRBJ2-7, with TRBD2 identical over 10 bases. The CDR3 is 15 residues long. From germline, CDR1 is MNHNS and CDR2 SASEGT. Trimming removed 1 base from V and 4 bases from J; junction bases left unmatched: 4. The DNA for the CDR3 is TGTGCCAGCAGTGAAGAAAGCGGGGGGGCTTACGAGCAGTACTTC. Protein product: CASSEESGGAYEQYF.

The table lists this clone with a count of one. The rearrangement joins TRBV5-1 to TRBJ2-2; 9 nucleotides agree with TRBD1. The V gene end was trimmed by 4 bases and the J gene end by 2 bases; junction bases not matched to a gene: 3. CDR1 and CDR2 from the germline V gene are SGHRS and YFSETQ. CDR3 length: 15 residues. The CDR3 sequence is CASSLTGGNTGELFF. The CDR3 DNA reads TGCGCCAGCAGCCTAACAGGGGGCAACACCGGGGAGCTGTTTTTT.

V is TRBV5-4 and J is TRBJ1-4, with D unclear. CDR1 SGHNT and CDR2 YYREEE come from the germline V gene (reference sequence). V was pared by 4 bases and J by 8 bases, with 18 bases between. The CDR3 is 15 amino acids. The CDR3 protein is CASSPPGGGNEKLFF. The CDR3 bases are TGTGCCAGCAGCCCACCCGGCGGAGGCAACGAAAAACTGTTTTTT.

The genes are TRBV19 and TRBJ1-4; 9 nucleotides line up with TRBD1. The CDR3 loop spans 15 amino acids. Trimming cost V 6 bases and J 5 bases; bases outside gene matches: 7. Per germline, CDR1 LNHDA and CDR2 SQIVND (reference sequence). Here the CDR3 DNA reads TGTGCCAGTAGCACCACAGGGGGCGCGAATGAAAAACTGTTTTTT. Protein product: CASSTTGGANEKLFF.

This chain connects TRBV7-2 to TRBJ2-5; TRBD1 matches at 7 bases. The CDR3 sequence is 13 residues long. With 4 bases clipped from V and 5 bases from J, the junction kept 4 bases outside the gene matches. CDR1 and CDR2 (germline): SGHTA, FQGNSA. CDR3 sequence (DNA): TGTGCCAGCAGCTCGACAGGGCGGGAGACCCAGTACTTC. Amino acid sequence: CASSSTGRETQYF.

This chain uses TRBV4-1 with TRBJ1-6; 9 nucleotides agree with TRBD1. CDR3 size: 16 residues. Germline lookup yields CDR1 MGHRA and CDR2 YSYEKL. V was clipped by 4 bases and J by 10 bases; unmatched bases: 11. CDR3 DNA: TGCGCCAGCAGCCGCCTGAGGACAGGGGTAGGGTCACCCCTCCACTTT. Its protein is CASSRLRTGVGSPLHF.

J is TRBJ2-5 and V is TRBV14; 7 nucleotides align to TRBD2. Germline loops: CDR1 SGHDN, CDR2 FVKESK. CDR3 length: 18 residues. Losses at the gene ends were 1 base for V and 1 base for J; bases not matched to a gene: 12. CDR3 sequence: CASSQGGSRDYLQETQYF. The CDR3 nucleotides are TGTGCCAGCAGCCAAGGGGGGAGCCGGGACTACCTCCAAGAGACCCAGTACTTC.

V is TRBV6-5 and J is TRBJ2-1; possibly TRBD2 for D (6 bases). V lost 6 bases and J 4 bases, leaving 16 bases between the germline ends. The germline CDR1 and CDR2 sequences are MNHEY and SVGAGI. The CDR3 runs 15 residues. The CDR3 region is CASRALNGGYNEQFF. The DNA for the CDR3 is TGTGCCAGCAGGGCTTTGAATGGGGGGTACAATGAGCAGTTCTTC.

The V call is TRBV6-6, the J call TRBJ2-7; the D gene is possibly TRBD1 (6 bases). The V and J ends lost 7 bases and 5 bases respectively, with 15 bases between them. Germline-derived CDR1 and CDR2 are MNHNY and SVGAGI (reference sequence). The CDR3 contains 13 residues. The CDR3 here is CASNINTGNEQYF. The CDR3, as DNA: TGTGCCAGCAACATAAACACAGGGAACGAGCAGTACTTC.

This rearrangement joins TRBV4-2 to TRBJ1-1; D is ambiguous. V was cut by 0 bases and J by 1 base, with 9 bases left in between. The V gene's germline CDR1 is LGHNA and CDR2 YNFKEQ. CDR3 length equals 15 residues. The CDR3 sequence is CASSQETGSNTEAFF. CDR3 coding DNA: TGTGCCAGCAGCCAAGAAACGGGGTCGAACACTGAAGCTTTCTTT.

This chain connects TRBV6-4 to TRBJ2-3; TRBD2 agrees at 11 bases. The CDR3 extends over 16 amino acids. V shed 4 bases and J 3 bases; nucleotides not matched to a gene: 6. Germline V gene data show CDR1 as MRHNA and CDR2 as SNTAGT. For the CDR3, the DNA is TGTGCCAGCAGTGCTACTAGCGGGGGTGGGACAGATACGCAGTATTTT. As protein: CASSATSGGGTDTQYF.

This clone came up once. This chain joins TRBV6-6 and TRBJ2-1; unclear D gene. Germline V gene lookup returns CDR1 MNHNY and CDR2 SVGAGI (reference sequence). The CDR3 is 15 residues long. The V end was cut by 6 bases, the J end by 0 bases, with 12 bases between. CDR3 nucleotide sequence: TGTGCCAGCAGCCTCTCACCGAGCTCCTACAATGAGCAGTTCTTC. This encodes CASSLSPSSYNEQFF.

V gene TRBV6-6 combines with J gene TRBJ2-3; perhaps TRBD1 as D (5 bases). The V end lost 6 bases, the J end lost 2 bases, and 15 bases lay between the germline ends. Germline assignment: CDR1 MNHNY and CDR2 SVGAGI (reference sequence). The CDR3 covers 15 residues. The CDR3 spells CASSKSTVFTDTQYF. The CDR3 DNA is TGTGCCAGCAGCAAATCGACAGTCTTCACAGATACGCAGTATTTT.

Only one count was recorded for this clone. Here the CDR3 DNA reads TGTGCCAGCAGCCAAGTTGGTGGGGCCCAAGAGACCCAGTACTTC. It encodes CASSQVGGAQETQYF. The V and J genes are TRBV14 and TRBJ2-5; tentatively, D is TRBD1 (5 bases). Looked up from germline, CDR1 is SGHDN and CDR2 is FVKESK. Deletions cut 1 base from V and 1 base from J, with 10 bases between. The CDR3 is 15 residues long.

The gene calls are TRBV11-1 and TRBJ2-4; D may be TRBD2 (6 bases). The CDR3 consists of 15 residues. Germline-derived CDR1 and CDR2 are SGHAT and FQDESV (reference sequence). Trimming removed 5 bases from V and 4 bases from J, with 15 bases in between. CDR3: CASSPLGRGKNIQYF. The CDR3 DNA reads as TGTGCCAGCAGCCCCCTGGGACGGGGGAAAAACATTCAGTACTTC.

The chain is built from TRBV25-1 and TRBJ1-4; D ambiguous. Trimming removed 1 base from V and 7 bases from J, with 13 bases in between. The germline gives CDR1 MGHDK, CDR2 SYGVNS. The CDR3 is 15 amino acids. The CDR3 region is CASSESGSLVEKLFF. The CDR3 DNA follows: TGTGCCAGCAGTGAATCTGGGAGCTTGGTTGAAAAACTGTTTTTT.

This clone was counted between two and nine times. The gene calls are TRBV30 and TRBJ1-1; perhaps TRBD1 as D (6 bases). The CDR3 totals 12 residues. Germline loops: CDR1 GTSNPN, CDR2 SVGIG (reference sequence). V was cut by 5 bases and J by 3 bases, with 10 bases left in between. CDR3 DNA sequence: TGTGCCTGGGCTACAGGGCACACTGAAGCTTTCTTT. Its protein product is CAWATGHTEAFF.

The CDR3 DNA sequence: TGTGCTAGTGTCCTCAGAGGGGGGGGCAACAATCAGCCCCAGCATTTT. It encodes CASVLRGGGNNQPQHF. V usage is TRBV12-5 and J usage is TRBJ1-5; a weak D match, TRBD1 (6 bases). Germline V gives CDR1 LGHNT, CDR2 FRNRAP. The V end lost 7 bases, the J end lost 3 bases, and 19 bases lay between the germline ends. The CDR3 runs to 16 residues.

The rearrangement joins TRBV7-3 to TRBJ2-1, with 11 bases aligning to TRBD2. Germline values: CDR1 SGHTA, CDR2 FQGTGA. Trimming cost V 2 bases and J 5 bases; bases outside gene matches: 11. There are 18 residues in the CDR3. In DNA, the CDR3 is TGTGCCAGCAGCTTAGCGGAGACTAGCGGGGCATTGGACAATGAGCAGTTCTTC. As protein: CASSLAETSGALDNEQFF.

The CDR3 region has the DNA TGTGCCAGCAGCTTAGTGGGGGGGTTGGGCACAGATACGCAGTATTTT. It encodes CASSLVGGLGTDTQYF. The J gene is TRBJ2-3, the V gene TRBV7-2, with 7 bases identical to TRBD2. Germline CDR1 SGHTA, CDR2 FQGNSA. The CDR3 consists of 16 residues. Germline trimming cut 1 base from V and 1 base from J; bases unmatched to any gene: 5.

The chain has TRBV2 and TRBJ2-7; D uncertain. V was clipped by 5 bases and J by 5 bases, with 16 bases between them. Germline V gives CDR1 SNHLY, CDR2 FYNNEI. The length of the CDR3 is 14 residues. CDR3 region: CASSLQASKDEQYF. CDR3 DNA: TGTGCCAGCAGTCTCCAAGCCTCGAAAGACGAGCAGTACTTC.